Listed below are T cell receptor beta chains from one sample, sequenced in a study of cytomegalovirus exposure and HLA in healthy donors. Sequencing was performed with immunoSEQ multiplex PCR; in TCRdb, only in-frame clones are kept and a portion is missing. The sample shows some 180,000 clones, approximately 80% of them seen only once. Material: PBMCs. The receptors shown here come from a woman aged 25 to 45 in good health and CMV-seronegative. Each CDR3 is given with its conserved first and last residue.

>TRBV19
CASSITGDEQYF
>TRBV28
CASNTGLSNYGYTF
>TRBV5-4
CASSSFRGNTEAFF
>TRBV7-2
CASSLVAGNGYPF
>TRBV28
CASSLIGTVYEQYF
>TRBV18
CASSPKAGFNTEAFF
>TRBV5-1
CASSQLAGQAKGQYF
>TRBV5-1
CASSPGTDTQYF
>TRBV6-6
CASSPTDTQYF
>TRBV6-6
CASSYEASSYNEQFF
>TRBV2
CASSPQVAATYEQYF
>TRBV4-1
CASSHGTGGSGANVLTF
>TRBV5-1
CASSADRVIGEQYF
>TRBV11-1
CASSPRVAETQYF
>TRBV4-1
CASSQTPRVGEGNTIYF
>TRBV4-1
CASSQERDTGELFF
>TRBV4-1
CASSQETWDTQYF
>TRBV5-1
CASSLALAGGWYEQYF
>TRBV6-5
CASSYLGQGVSNEQFF
>TRBV11-2
CASSLSGGIQETQYF
>TRBV19
CASSIGGTGGYNEQFF
>TRBV28
CASSLRGDGYYEQYF
>TRBV27
CASSLRSTGKDTQYF
>TRBV15
CATSRDLGQGTEAFF
>TRBV18
CASSPDRNYGYTF
>TRBV30
CAWSKPGQSNNEQFF
>TRBV15
CATSRGDRRLFF
>TRBV25-1
CASSEFRQGGDEKLFF
>TRBV5-1
CASSLGTGPYEQYF
>TRBV2
CASKLSAGVAYEQYF
>TRBV23-1
CASLRHSGRFCEQYF
>TRBV5-4
CASSLGPDYLSYEQYF
>TRBV6-1
CASSALTTGKLYSIQYF
>TRBV5-4
CASSSTSWGEDNEQFF
>TRBV18
CASSRDRVEGYTF
>TRBV7-2
CASSPARLATYEQYF
>TRBV30
CAWTLTGGDTEAFF
>TRBV5-1
CASRRDRGFSGYPF
>TRBV11-2
CASSLGGTINGYTF
>TRBV5-1
CASSPSPLGRGLQEQYF
>TRBV14
CASSQGAGSNQETQYF
>TRBV5-1
CASSLGWERDNSPLHF
>TRBV7-9
CASSRPLAGEDTGELFF
>TRBV10-3
CAISEPGVEAFF
>TRBV29-1
CSVEDRTGRETQYF
>TRBV29-1
CSVGGVFGYTF
>TRBV5-1
CASSFSRQTFTDTQYF
>TRBV7-3
CASSPGSYYGYPF